The rows below give T cell receptor beta chains drawn from one sample of a study of cytomegalovirus exposure and HLA in healthy donors. The method was immunoSEQ multiplex PCR; TCRdb's version includes in-frame clones alone and lacks a portion of them. The sample consists of more than 95,000 clones, around 79% of them appearing once. The sample consisted of PBMCs. The receptors shown here come from a man in his 60s in good health and CMV-seropositive. Both conserved end residues are part of each CDR3.

J gene,V gene,CDR3 protein
TRBJ2-3,TRBV5-4,CASSPRLAGLTDTQYF
TRBJ2-5,TRBV11-3,CASSHGTGGRETQYF
TRBJ2-1,TRBV7-3,CASSLTPVASGNEQFF
TRBJ1-4,TRBV30,CAWSVDILNGKLFF
TRBJ1-2,TRBV4-2,CASSQGTANYGYTF
.,TRBV4-1,CASSDGGGAGEQYF
TRBJ2-7,TRBV10-3,CAISESIGTGGLYEQYF
TRBJ2-7,TRBV4-1,CASSQDRGYTYEQYF
TRBJ2-7,TRBV4-2,CASSQVNLLAGTYEQYF
TRBJ2-3,TRBV19,CATSKEGAADTQYF
TRBJ2-7,TRBV28,CASGKQGRDGEQYF
TRBJ1-1,TRBV5-1,CASSLEWQGTEAFF
TRBJ1-2,TRBV18,CASSAGFQGAIYGYTF
TRBJ2-1,TRBV7-9,CSSSRPLLDEQFF
TRBJ1-6,TRBV14,CASSLSTAWTSPLHF
TRBJ2-5,TRBV4-3,CASSQEHPLETQYF
TRBJ1-1,TRBV6-5,CASSYSNGGETEAFF
TRBJ2-7,TRBV5-1,CASSLEGRGYEQYF
TRBJ2-1,TRBV12-5,CASGLVGGQGDEQFF
TRBJ1-4,TRBV7-6,CASSRDATNEKLFF
TRBJ2-5,TRBV20-1,CSARELETQYF
TRBJ2-7,TRBV27,CASSLRGGQTYEQYF
TRBJ2-2,TRBV4-1,CASSQAGQGVPGELFF